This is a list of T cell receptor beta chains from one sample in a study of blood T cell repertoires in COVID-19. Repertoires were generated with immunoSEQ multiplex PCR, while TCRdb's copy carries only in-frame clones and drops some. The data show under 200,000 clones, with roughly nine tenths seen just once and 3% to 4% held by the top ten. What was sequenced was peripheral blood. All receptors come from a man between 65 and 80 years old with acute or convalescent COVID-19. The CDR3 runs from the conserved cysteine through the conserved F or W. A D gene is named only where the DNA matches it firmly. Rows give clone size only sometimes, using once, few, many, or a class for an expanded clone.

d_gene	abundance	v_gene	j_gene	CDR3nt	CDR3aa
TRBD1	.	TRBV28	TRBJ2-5	TGTGCCAGCAGTCTTCGTCAGACAGGGCTCGGAGAGACCCAGTACTTC	CASSLRQTGLGETQYF
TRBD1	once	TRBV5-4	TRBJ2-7	TGTGCCAGCAGCTCTCCCCCGGGACAGGGGTCCTACGAGCAGTACTTC	CASSSPPGQGSYEQYF
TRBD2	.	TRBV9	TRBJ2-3	TGTGCCAGCGGTATAGCGGGGGGGCCCACAGATACGCAGTATTTT	CASGIAGGPTDTQYF
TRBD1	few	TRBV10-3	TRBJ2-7	TGTGCCATCAGTGGGGACAGCTCCTACGAGCAGTACTTC	CAISGDSSYEQYF
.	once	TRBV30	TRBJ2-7	TGTGCCTGGAGTGGACAGAAGCAGTACTTC	CAWSGQKQYF
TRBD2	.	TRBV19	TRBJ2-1	TGTGCCAGTACCCCGGGAGGCCCTTACAATGAGCAGTTCTTC	CASTPGGPYNEQFF
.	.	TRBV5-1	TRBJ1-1	TGCGCCAGCAGCTTGATGCGCGGCAAGGATGAAGCTTTCTTT	CASSLMRGKDEAFF
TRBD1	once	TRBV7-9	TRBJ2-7	TGTGCCAGCAGCCCCGGTAGGACAGGGGACGAGCAGTACTTC	CASSPGRTGDEQYF
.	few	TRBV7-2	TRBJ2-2	TGTGCCAGCAGCTTTTTGGGGCCCGGGGAGCTGTTTTTT	CASSFLGPGELFF
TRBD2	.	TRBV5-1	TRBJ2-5	TGCGCCAGCAGTGATACTAGCGGTGGTCAGGAGACCCAGTACTTC	CASSDTSGGQETQYF
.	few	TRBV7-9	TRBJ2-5	TGTGCCAGCAGCCCTAGTTCGGCCGAGACCCAGTACTTC	CASSPSSAETQYF
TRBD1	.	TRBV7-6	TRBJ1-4	TGTGCCAGCAGCCGGATTGACAGGGATGAAGGTGAAAAACTGTTTTTT	CASSRIDRDEGEKLFF
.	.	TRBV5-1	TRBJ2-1	TGCGCCAGCAGCTTGGGGACCCCGGGAAATGAGCAGTTCTTC	CASSLGTPGNEQFF
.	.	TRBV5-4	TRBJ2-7	TGTGCCAGCAGCTTGGAGCCCACAGGGATCTACGAGCAGTACTTC	CASSLEPTGIYEQYF
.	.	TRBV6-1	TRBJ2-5	TGTGCCAGCAGTGAAGAAGAGTACCAAGAGACCCAGTACTTC	CASSEEEYQETQYF
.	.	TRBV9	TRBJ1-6	TGTGCCAGCAGCGTAGAGGGCAGTTGGGAGGGGCCCCTCCACTTT	CASSVEGSWEGPLHF
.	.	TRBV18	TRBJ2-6	TGTGCCAGCTCACCAGGGGCCTCTGGGGCCAACGTCCTGACTTTC	CASSPGASGANVLTF
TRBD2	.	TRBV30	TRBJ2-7	TGTGCCTGGAGTGTACTGACTAGCGGGGCCCGCGAGCAGTACTTC	CAWSVLTSGAREQYF
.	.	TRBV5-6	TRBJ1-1	TGTGCCAGCGATAATTTCAGGGGCACTGAAGCTTTCTTT	CASDNFRGTEAFF
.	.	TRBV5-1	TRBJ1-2	TGCGCCAGCAGCTTGGAAACACCCAGTTATGGCTACACCTTC	CASSLETPSYGYTF
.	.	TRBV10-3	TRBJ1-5	TGTGCCATCAGTGAAACAGGAGATCAGCCCCAGCATTTT	CAISETGDQPQHF
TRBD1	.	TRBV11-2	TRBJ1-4	TGTGCCAGCAGCTGGGGACAGGGCGGGGAAAAACTGTTTTTT	CASSWGQGGEKLFF
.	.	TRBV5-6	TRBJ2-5	TGTGCCAGCAGCTCTATTCCCCGGGACCAAGAGACCCAGTACTTC	CASSSIPRDQETQYF
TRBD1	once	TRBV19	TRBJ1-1	TGTGCCAGTAGTATAAAACAGGGGGCCAACACTGAAGCTTTCTTT	CASSIKQGANTEAFF
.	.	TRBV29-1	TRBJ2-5	TGCAGCGCCCCGGACTTCCAAGAGACCCAGTACTTC	CSAPDFQETQYF
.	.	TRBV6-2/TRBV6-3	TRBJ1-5	TGTGCCAGCAGTACGACGACAAGGGCCCCGGAGGCCCAGCATTTT	CASSTTTRAPEAQHF
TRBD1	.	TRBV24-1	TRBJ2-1	TGTGCCACCAGTGATGGGGGACAGGGGGTTCAGGAGCAGTTCTTC	CATSDGGQGVQEQFF
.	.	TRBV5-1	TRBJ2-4	TGCGCCAGCAGCTTGGGGGTTAACAGTGGCATTCAGTACTTC	CASSLGVNSGIQYF
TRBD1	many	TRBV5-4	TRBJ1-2	TGTGCCAGCAGCTTGGTACGGACAGGGGAAGGCTACACCTTC	CASSLVRTGEGYTF
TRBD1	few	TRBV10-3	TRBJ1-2	TGTGCCATCAGTGAGGCCGGGACAGAACATGGCTACACCTTC	CAISEAGTEHGYTF
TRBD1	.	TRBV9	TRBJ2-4	TGTGCCAGCAGCTCCCGGGACAGGGGCTTTCAGTACTTC	CASSSRDRGFQYF
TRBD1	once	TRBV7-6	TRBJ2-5	TGTGCCAGCAGTCTTCAGGGGGACCAAGAGACCCAGTACTTC	CASSLQGDQETQYF
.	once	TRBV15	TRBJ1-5	TGTGCCACCAGCAGAGGGGGCTGGGGCAATCAGCCCCAGCATTTT	CATSRGGWGNQPQHF
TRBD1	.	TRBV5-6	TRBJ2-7	TGTGCCAGCAGCTCAACCGGGACAGGGGGCTACGAGCAGTACTTC	CASSSTGTGGYEQYF
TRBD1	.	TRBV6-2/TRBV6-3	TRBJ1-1	TGTGCCAGCAGTTACGGGACAGGGGTGTCAGCTTTCTTT	CASSYGTGVSAFF
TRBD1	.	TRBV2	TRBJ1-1	TGTGCCAGCAGTGGCCGACAGGGGGTAGAACCTGAAGCTTTCTTT	CASSGRQGVEPEAFF
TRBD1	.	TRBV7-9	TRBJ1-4	TGTGCCAGCAGCCGAGGACAGGGAGATGAAAAACTGTTTTTT	CASSRGQGDEKLFF
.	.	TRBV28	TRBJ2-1	TGTGCCAGCAGTTTATGGCGGACTAAGCCGTTCTTC	CASSLWRTKPFF
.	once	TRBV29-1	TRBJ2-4	TGCAGCGTCGCTCTAGCTGCCCCTGATGGCATTCAGTACTTC	CSVALAAPDGIQYF
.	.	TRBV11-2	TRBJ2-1	TGTGCCAGCAGCTCACCCGGGAGCTTCGGGCAGTTCTTC	CASSSPGSFGQFF
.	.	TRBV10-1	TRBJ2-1	TGCGCCAGCAGTGAGGCTAGCCCCTTGAATGAGCAGTTCTTC	CASSEASPLNEQFF
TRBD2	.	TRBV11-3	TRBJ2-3	TGTGCCAGCAGCCCCGGACTAGCCCTTAGCACAGATACGCAGTATTTT	CASSPGLALSTDTQYF
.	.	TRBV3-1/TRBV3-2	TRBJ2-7	TGTGCCAGCAGCCAGCCTGACAGAGAGCAGTACTTC	CASSQPDREQYF
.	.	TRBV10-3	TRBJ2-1	TGTGCCATCAGTGCCCTTATGGAGGGTGAGCAGTTCTTC	CAISALMEGEQFF
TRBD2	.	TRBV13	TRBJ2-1	TGTGCCAGCAGCATAAGAACTAGCGCTAAGTTCCACAATGAGCAGTTCTTC	CASSIRTSAKFHNEQFF
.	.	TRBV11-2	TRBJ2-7	TGTGCCAGCAGCTTAGGTGGGAGCTACGAGCAGTACTTC	CASSLGGSYEQYF